The rows below give T cell receptor beta chains drawn from one sample of a study of T cell repertoires in aging, cancer and after chemotherapy. TCRdb called the multiplex PCR reads again in MiXCR, with one record for every CDR3 protein. The table includes a few thousand distinct CDR3 sequences, about 42% detected once. The sequenced sample was blood. The receptors were gathered from a human donor with a solid tumor. Both conserved end residues are part of each CDR3. The D gene is left open where the match is weak. Some rows have no size entry. The others give once, few or many, or a class for an expanded clone.

V gene	J gene	D gene	clone size	CDR3 protein	CDR3 DNA
TRBV7-9	TRBJ1-4	.	.	CASSLEFGAREKLFF	TGTGCCAGCAGCTTAGAGTTCGGGGCTCGGGAAAAACTGTTTTTT
TRBV7-6	TRBJ1-2	.	few	CASSLDSTLLYGYTF	TGTGCCAGCAGCCTGGACAGTACCCTCCTCTATGGCTACACCTTC
TRBV4-2	TRBJ1-2	.	few	CASSQDYGYTF	TGTGCCAGCAGCCAAGATTATGGCTACACCTTC
TRBV7-3	TRBJ2-1	.	.	CASSLTGGVGNEQFF	TGTGCCAGCAGCCTTACTGGGGGAGTGGGAAATGAGCAGTTCTTC
TRBV7-2	TRBJ1-6	TRBD1	.	CASSSQGGTNSPLHF	TGTGCCAGCAGCTCCCAGGGGGGAACGAATTCACCCCTCCACTTT
TRBV12-3/TRBV12-4	TRBJ2-5	.	few	CASSEGGLPSQTQYF	TGTGCCAGCAGTGAGGGGGGCCTCCCATCACAGACCCAGTACTTC
TRBV5-8	TRBJ2-7	.	.	CASSLLPLAGLKEQYF	TGCGCCAGCAGCTTACTTCCCCTGGCCGGCCTTAAGGAGCAGTACTTC
TRBV7-2	TRBJ2-2	TRBD2	.	CASSLGPSGGRTGELFF	TGTGCCAGCAGCTTGGGCCCTAGCGGGGGAAGGACCGGGGAGCTGTTTTTT
TRBV6-1	TRBJ2-3	.	.	CASTPGLDTQYF	TGTGCCAGCACTCCCGGGCTAGATACGCAGTATTTT
TRBV6-6	TRBJ2-3	TRBD1	.	CASSQQGAQGTDTQYF	TGTGCCAGCAGTCAACAGGGGGCGCAAGGCACAGATACGCAGTATTTT